This TCR beta chain comes out of a study of cytomegalovirus exposure and HLA in healthy donors. Study-wide results and limits: With high specificity and sensitivity, the classifier reportedly diagnosed cytomegalovirus status.

13 Jbeta primers and 60 Vbeta primers were used for the PCR. Sequenced by immunoSEQ multiplex PCR; TCRdb stores in-frame clones only, minus some. The sample lists approximately 30,000 clones; about 60% were seen once. This clone has only a few counts. Antigen specificity is unknown. This TCR came from a man aged 50-59 years in good health and CMV-seropositive. Sequenced sample: PBMCs.

The CDR3 loop is CASNRDLGQAGEQYF. Here the CDR3 DNA reads TGTGCCAGCAACCGGGATTTGGGACAGGCGGGCGAGCAGTACTTC. V usage is TRBV28 and J usage is TRBJ2-7, with TRBD1 matching 8 bases. Germline assignment: CDR1 MDHEN and CDR2 SYDVKM. The CDR3 sequence is 15 residues long. The V segment lost 7 bases and the J segment 6 bases; nucleotides outside the gene matches: 14.